This TCR beta chain was observed in a study of blood T cell repertoires in COVID-19. Background on the study: The cDNA or gDNA used as material had been derived from T cells, B-cell-depleted T cells, or PBMCs.

Source study methods: Counts of nucleated cells, estimated from reference gene primer amplification, were obtained. Measured with immunoSEQ multiplex PCR; TCRdb has only the in-frame clones, and not every one. V, J and clone size reflect that table, while D and trimming were determined from the DNA. The table lists about 74,000 clones, approximately 83% of them singletons. Between the trimmed V and J ends, which lost 4 bases and 7 bases, there was a span of 17 bases. The CDR3 totals 15 residues. Looked up from germline, CDR1 is LGHNA and CDR2 is YNFKEQ. The sequence came from an elderly man with acute or convalescent COVID-19. Material for sequencing was peripheral blood. The chain carries TRBV4-2 and TRBJ1-5; the D gene is possibly TRBD1 (5 bases). The CDR3 region is CASSPQAGEEQPQHF. CDR3 nucleotides: TGTGCCAGCAGCCCGCAGGCGGGGGAGGAGCAGCCCCAGCATTTT.